Below, 10 T cell receptor beta chains from the same sample are listed, as sequenced in a study of blood T cells in healthy people across ages. Primed by a sample-barcoded 5' primer and a J-beta primer mix, a second PCR proceeded for about 6 to 11 cycles. MiXCR, run by TCRdb on the 5' RACE reads, gives a single entry per CDR3 protein. The sample holds about 1.6 million distinct CDR3 sequences, about 32% seen once. Material: blood. These receptors were obtained from a woman under 40 in good health.

The chain is built from TRBV21-1 and TRBJ1-5; the table's D gene call, TRBD1, was not cross checked with the DNA. TRBV21-1 is designated a pseudogene. The CDR3 has 18 amino acids. The CDR3 is CASRRRTFLQGSNQPQHF. DNA of the CDR3: TGTGCCAGCAGGAGAAGAACTTTCCTACAGGGAAGCAATCAGCCCCAGCATTTT.

This clonotype was counted between two and nine times. The chain carries TRBV9 and TRBJ2-1; D unclear. The CDR3 is 13 amino acids. The V end lost 3 bases, the J end lost 9 bases, and 13 bases lay between the germline ends. Germline loops: CDR1 SGDLS, CDR2 YYNGEE. The CDR3 reads CASSATPRFEQFF. Here the CDR3 DNA reads TGTGCCAGCAGCGCGACTCCACGTTTTGAGCAGTTCTTC.

The V gene is TRBV9, the J gene TRBJ1-2; TRBD1 aligns across 8 bases. J was trimmed by 3 bases and V by 2 bases; bases with no gene match: 6. This CDR3 contains 15 residues. CDR1 and CDR2 (germline): SGDLS, YYNGEE. The CDR3 here is CASSVRTGWDYGYTF. The DNA for the CDR3 is TGTGCCAGCAGCGTCCGGACAGGGTGGGACTATGGCTACACCTTC.

This chain's CDR3 is CASSLKGLRAYEQYF. CDR3 nucleotides: TGTGCCAGCAGTTTAAAGGGACTTAGAGCCTACGAGCAGTACTTC. The rearrangement uses TRBV12-3 or TRBV12-4 and TRBJ2-5; D possibly corresponds to TRBD2 (6 bases). With the DNA end fitting TRBJ2-7 better, the J assignment may be wrong. The CDR3 has 15 residues.

This clonotype has just a few counts. The chain is built from TRBV12-3 or TRBV12-4 and TRBJ2-6, with 7 bases aligning to TRBD1. The trim removed 10 bases at V and 4 bases at J, leaving 7 bases unmatched. The CDR3 has 14 amino acids. CDR3 DNA sequence: TGTGCCATAGATACAGGGGTCGGGGCCAACGTCCTGACTTTC. Translated, it gives CAIDTGVGANVLTF.

The CDR3 reads CASSHGQGQYF. The CDR3 DNA reads as TGTGCCAGCAGCCACGGACAAGGGCAGTACTTC. The chain joins TRBV3-1 to TRBJ2-5, with a weak D call TRBD1 (5 bases). Germline V gives CDR1 LGHDT, CDR2 YNNKEL (reference sequence). The ends were cut back, 3 bases at V and 11 bases at J, with 10 bases in the middle. The CDR3 is 11 residues long.

This clonotype was observed a handful of times. The genes are TRBV7-9 and TRBJ2-1; D may be TRBD2 (5 bases). V lost 5 bases, J lost 6 bases, and 14 bases lay in between. CDR1 is SEHNR, CDR2 FQNEAQ, per germline (reference sequence). The CDR3 length is 14 residues. The CDR3: CASSAGLVPNEQFF. CDR3 nucleotides: TGTGCCAGCAGCGCTGGACTCGTCCCCAATGAGCAGTTCTTC.

This chain uses TRBV12-3 or TRBV12-4 with TRBJ2-3, with D unclear. CDR3 size: 14 residues. V dropped 2 bases and J dropped 2 bases, with 8 bases sitting between them. CDR3 sequence (DNA): TGTGCCAGCAGTTTAAGAGTAGCCACAGATACGCAGTATTTT. It translates to CASSLRVATDTQYF.

Points on this clonotype: The junction and the germline gene differ at one end; a read error may be behind it. This chain links TRBV6-1 with TRBJ2-7; tentatively, D is TRBD1 (5 bases). The length of the CDR3 is 14 residues. Germline V gene sequence: CDR1 MNHNS, CDR2 SASEGT. The CDR3 spells CASSEGDGFYEQYF. CDR3 DNA: TGTGCCAGCAGCGAAGGGGATGGTTTTTACGAGCAGTACTTC.

This clonotype was picked up a small number of times. This chain uses TRBV28 with TRBJ2-7, with D possibly matching TRBD1 (6 bases). Trimming cost V 5 bases and J 6 bases, with 20 bases left between them. The CDR3 is 15 amino acids. Germline V lookup: CDR1 MDHEN, CDR2 SYDVKM. The CDR3 DNA reads TGTGCCAGCAGTGTCTATGGGGGCCCGAGGCCCGAGCAGTACTTC. Protein sequence: CASSVYGGPRPEQYF.